These 17 T cell receptor beta chains share one sample of origin, sequenced in a study of T cell repertoires in aging, cancer and after chemotherapy. TRB rearrangements spanning V, D and J were amplified using mixed TRB-A/B primers. TCRdb used MiXCR to reprocess the multiplex PCR reads, holding one entry per CDR3 protein. The sample holds some 1,400 distinct CDR3 sequences, around 66% seen once. Peripheral blood genomic DNA, not sorted cells or RNA, was the template. The sequenced sample consisted of blood. The receptors derive from a human donor with a blood cancer.

This rearrangement joins TRBV6-5 to TRBJ1-2; 7 bases map to TRBD1. Per germline, CDR1 MNHEY and CDR2 SVGAGI. The CDR3 covers 14 residues. V trimming: 5 bases; J trimming: 0 bases; junction bases outside the gene matches: 3. CDR3: CASSGQVSNYGYTF. In DNA form, the CDR3 reads TGTGCCAGCAGTGGACAGGTATCTAACTATGGCTACACCTTC.

The genes are TRBV5-6 and TRBJ1-1; TRBD1 agrees at 8 bases. Germline lookup yields CDR1 SGHDT and CDR2 YYEEEE. J lost 6 bases, V lost 4 bases, and 8 bases had no gene match. CDR3 length equals 14 residues. The CDR3 coding sequence is TGTGCCAGCAGCGAGAACAGGGGGATCTCTGAAGCTTTCTTT. Translation: CASSENRGISEAFF.

This clonotype was observed a handful of times. The chain joins TRBV6-5 to TRBJ2-7, with 7 bases matching TRBD2. The V gene's germline CDR1 is MNHEY and CDR2 SVGAGI. CDR3 length equals 14 residues. The V gene end was trimmed by 2 bases and the J gene end by 6 bases; junction bases not matched to a gene: 7. CDR3 amino acids: CASSYDSRGSEQYF. CDR3 nucleotide sequence: TGTGCCAGCAGTTACGATTCGCGGGGGAGCGAGCAGTACTTC.

The V gene is TRBV6-1, the J gene TRBJ2-3, with D perhaps matching TRBD2 (5 bases). V lost 6 bases and J 0 bases, leaving 16 bases between the germline ends. CDR1 and CDR2 from the germline V gene are MNHNS and SASEGT. The CDR3 totals 16 residues. CDR3 DNA: TGTGCCAGCAGCCAAAGGTGGCAGCGGAGCACAGATACGCAGTATTTT. Translated, it gives CASSQRWQRSTDTQYF.

The rearrangement links TRBV6-5 to TRBJ1-6; D is unresolved. V lost 2 bases, J lost 7 bases, and 18 bases lay in between. The germline V gene has CDR1 MNHEY and CDR2 SVGAGI. The CDR3 has 17 amino acids. As DNA, the CDR3 is TGTGCCAGCAGTTACACCACCGACGGGAGGTGGAATTCACCCCTCCACTTT. Amino acids: CASSYTTDGRWNSPLHF.

The gene calls are TRBV30 and TRBJ2-1; 10 bases are a match to TRBD2. Germline trimming cut 0 bases from V and 3 bases from J; bases unmatched to any gene: 2. CDR1 and CDR2 from the germline V gene are GTSNPN and SVGIG (reference sequence). The CDR3 has 15 residues. CDR3: CAWSVGTSDYNEQFF. CDR3 DNA sequence: TGTGCCTGGAGTGTTGGGACTAGCGACTACAATGAGCAGTTCTTC.

The chain combines TRBV6-5 with TRBJ2-3; D tentatively reads TRBD1 or TRBD2 (5 bases each). Germline CDR1 is MNHEY and CDR2 is SVGAGI. Trimming took 6 bases from V and 6 from J, leaving 19 bases between them. This CDR3 region has 15 residues. The CDR3 is CASSARDGTRDTQYF. As DNA, the CDR3 is TGTGCCAGCAGCGCGAGGGACGGAACTCGGGATACGCAGTATTTT.

CDR3 loop: CASSTSRDSAYEQYF. For the CDR3, the DNA is TGTGCCAGCAGTACTTCCCGGGACAGTGCCTACGAGCAGTACTTC. The J gene is TRBJ2-7, the V gene TRBV6-5; 7 bases are shared with TRBD1. Germline V CDR1 and CDR2: MNHEY, SVGAGI. The CDR3 has 15 amino acids. J was trimmed by 2 bases and V by 5 bases; bases with no gene match: 9.

The rearrangement uses TRBV6-5 and TRBJ2-7, with 8 positions matching TRBD2. The CDR3 length is 11 residues. Looked up from germline, CDR1 is MNHEY and CDR2 is SVGAGI. V lost 8 bases to trimming and J lost 6 bases; unmatched junction nucleotides: 3. The CDR3 loop reads CASLAGSEQYF. Written as DNA, the CDR3 is TGTGCCAGCCTAGCGGGTTCCGAGCAGTACTTC.

The J gene is TRBJ1-6, the V gene TRBV6-6, with a tentative D call TRBD1 (5 bases). CDR1 and CDR2 (germline): MNHNY, SVGAGI (reference sequence). The CDR3 is 13 amino acids. V shed 7 bases and J shed 9 bases, with 13 bases lying between them. This chain's CDR3 is CASTPGGVSPLHF. In DNA form, the CDR3 reads TGTGCCAGCACCCCAGGAGGGGTTTCACCCCTCCACTTT.

This sequence joins TRBV12-3 or TRBV12-4 and TRBJ2-1, with 11 bases that match TRBD2. V shed 4 bases, J shed 6 bases, and the junction held 8 bases outside the gene matches. The CDR3 runs 16 residues. CDR3 bases: TGTGCCAGCAGTTACGAACTAGCGGGAGCCCGCAATGAGCAGTTCTTC. Translation: CASSYELAGARNEQFF.

This clonotype was picked up a small number of times. The rearrangement joins TRBV12-3 or TRBV12-4 to TRBJ1-4, with D possibly matching TRBD1 (6 bases). Trimming pared 3 bases from V and 7 bases from J, leaving 12 bases between. This CDR3 region has 14 residues. The CDR3: CASSLGATSEKLFF. Written as DNA, the CDR3 is TGTGCCAGCAGTTTGGGGGCGACGAGTGAAAAACTGTTTTTT.

The rearrangement links TRBV7-2 to TRBJ1-1; D perhaps matches TRBD1 (5 bases). The V gene lost 6 bases and the J gene lost 5 bases, with 13 bases spanning the gap. Germline V CDR1 and CDR2: SGHTA, FQGNSA. This CDR3 comprises 13 residues. CDR3: CASRFGARTEAFF. In DNA, the CDR3 is TGTGCCAGCAGATTCGGGGCGCGAACTGAAGCTTTCTTT.

The chain is built from TRBV29-1 and TRBJ1-3; D is uncertain. V was pared by 7 bases and J by 0 bases, with 7 bases between. Germline loops: CDR1 SQVTM, CDR2 ANQGSEA. The CDR3 runs 12 residues. CDR3 loop: CSGRSSGNTIYF. CDR3 sequence (DNA): TGCAGCGGGAGGTCCTCTGGAAACACCATATATTTT.

The genes are TRBV19 and TRBJ2-1, with 8 bases that match TRBD2. Per germline, CDR1 LNHDA and CDR2 SQIVND (reference sequence). This CDR3 is built from 16 residues. V trimming: 2 bases; J trimming: 6 bases; junction bases outside the gene matches: 9. The DNA for the CDR3 is TGTGCCAGTAGTATACAGTGGACGGGAGGGATCAATGAGCAGTTCTTC. This gives the protein CASSIQWTGGINEQFF.

The genes are TRBV6-6 and TRBJ2-7; D is uncertain. From germline, CDR1 is MNHNY and CDR2 SVGAGI (reference sequence). V was shortened by 2 bases and J by 0 bases, with 11 bases between the two germline ends. This CDR3 has 15 residues. CDR3 protein: CASSYADLPSYEQYF. CDR3 sequence (DNA): TGTGCCAGCAGTTACGCCGACCTGCCCTCCTACGAGCAGTACTTC.

The J gene is TRBJ1-1, the V gene TRBV29-1; 7 bases line up with TRBD1. Germline V gives CDR1 SQVTM, CDR2 ANQGSEA. The CDR3 runs 12 residues. V gave up 6 bases and J gave up 4 bases; unmatched junction bases: 5. The CDR3 DNA follows: TGCAGCGTAGCTACAGGGGCCACTGAAGCTTTCTTT. It is translated as CSVATGATEAFF.